This T cell receptor (beta chain) was captured in a study of radiotherapy plus CTLA-4 blockade in lung cancer. Study background: Roughly 17% of enrolled patients responded objectively, and 31% had disease control. General observations from the study: TCR clones of tumor origin grew in blood after radiotherapy plus ipilimumab. Per reports, early blood T cell clone dynamics, plus interferon-beta, forecast response most strongly.

A word on this clone: Its antigen is unidentified.

Assay used: immunoSEQ multiplex PCR; TCRdb lists only in-frame clones, some missing. The data show roughly 50,000 clones, approximately 84% seen once. The CDR3 totals 17 residues. Germline V lookup: CDR1 SEHNR, CDR2 FQNEAQ (reference sequence). Between the trimmed V and J ends, which lost 5 bases and 2 bases, there was a span of 18 bases. Focal radiation and CTLA-4 blockade (ipilimumab) were tested in chemo-refractory metastatic non-small-cell lung cancer patients. The receptor's source is a human donor with non-small cell lung cancer whose response to radiotherapy plus ipilimumab could not be evaluated. J is TRBJ1-4 and V is TRBV7-9, with D possibly being TRBD1 (6 bases). The sequences come from peripheral blood, collected from a patient treated with radiotherapy plus ipilimumab. The CDR3 loop is CASSSDRSSLTNEKLFF. The DNA of the CDR3 is TGTGCCAGCAGCAGTGACAGGAGTTCCCTTACTAATGAAAAACTGTTTTTT.